A single sample gave rise to the 18 T cell receptor beta chains below, sequenced in a study of T cell repertoires and Cas9 in healthy adults. Some clones are missing from TCRdb's copy, which holds only in-frame ones; the method was immunoSEQ multiplex PCR. This table holds tens of thousands of clones, around 90% found once. The specimen sequenced was CD4+ effector T cells (CD127+, CD25-, CD137-, CD154-) from PBMCs; culture status not recorded. All receptors derive from a human donor in good health.

The chain couples TRBV14 to TRBJ2-7; 10 positions agree with TRBD1. This CDR3 spans 18 amino acids. Germline-derived CDR1 and CDR2 are SGHDN and FVKESK. Trimming removed 1 base from V and 4 bases from J; junction bases left unmatched: 13. The CDR3 nucleotides are TGTGCCAGCAGCCAAGCCCGACTTGGTCGGACAGGGGGTTACGAGCAGTACTTC. Translation: CASSQARLGRTGGYEQYF. The full variable domain, completed using reference TRBV14 and TRBJ2-7, is EAGVTQFPSHSVIEKGQTVTLRCDPISGHDNLYWYRRVMGKEIKFLLHFVKESKQDESGMPNNRFLAERTGGTYSTLKVQPAELEDSGVYFCASSQARLGRTGGYEQYFGPGTRLTVT.

The CDR3 nucleotides read TGTGCCAGCAGCTTTCAGGGGGGGATCCAAGAGACCCAGTACTTC. It yields the protein CASSFQGGIQETQYF. The chain links TRBV5-8 to TRBJ2-5; the D call may be TRBD1 or TRBD2 (7 bases each). The CDR3 spans 15 residues. The germline V gene has CDR1 SGHTS and CDR2 YDEGEE. V dropped 2 bases and J dropped 1 base, with 12 bases sitting between them.

This sequence joins TRBV7-2 and TRBJ2-1; D gene ambiguous. The V and J ends lost 3 bases and 9 bases respectively, with 6 bases between them. The CDR3 runs to 11 residues. From germline, CDR1 is SGHTA and CDR2 FQGNSA. The CDR3 protein is CASSFDSEQFF. In nucleotides, the CDR3 is TGTGCCAGCAGCTTTGATAGTGAGCAGTTCTTC.

The V call is TRBV6-6, the J call TRBJ1-6; possible D gene TRBD1, 5 bases. Germline V gene data show CDR1 as MNHNY and CDR2 as SVGAGI (reference sequence). The V gene lost 2 bases and the J gene lost 9 bases, with 11 bases spanning the gap. CDR3 length: 14 residues. CDR3: CASSYAGSSSPLHF. The CDR3 DNA reads as TGTGCCAGCAGTTACGCAGGGAGCAGTTCACCCCTCCACTTT.

V and J are TRBV7-3 and TRBJ1-4, with 11 bases fitting TRBD1. Trimming took 5 bases from V and 7 from J; bases not matched to a gene: 21. This CDR3 region has 20 residues. Germline loops: CDR1 SGHTA, CDR2 FQGTGA. Here the CDR3 reads CASSDLFGGQGAPGGEKLFF. The CDR3 nucleotides are TGTGCCAGCAGCGACCTCTTTGGTGGACAGGGGGCGCCTGGGGGTGAAAAACTGTTTTTT.

J is TRBJ2-3 and V is TRBV15, with D maybe TRBD1 (5 bases). The CDR3 length is 15 residues. V gave up 1 base and J gave up 1 base, with 9 bases separating them. The germline V gene has CDR1 LNHNV and CDR2 YYDKDF (reference sequence). In DNA form, the CDR3 reads TGTGCCACCAGCAGAGGGGTACAGGGCACAGATACGCAGTATTTT. It specifies CATSRGVQGTDTQYF.

The chain carries TRBV30 and TRBJ2-6; TRBD1 matches at 10 bases. Germline trimming cut 8 bases from V and 2 bases from J; bases unmatched to any gene: 9. Germline V gives CDR1 GTSNPN, CDR2 SVGIG (reference sequence). CDR3 length: 16 residues. CDR3 DNA: TGTGCCCCCCGGGACAGGGGCCTCCCTGGGGCCAACGTCCTGACTTTC. It codes for CAPRDRGLPGANVLTF.

V usage is TRBV7-7 and J usage is TRBJ2-5; D perhaps matches TRBD2 (5 bases). Deletions cut 1 base from V and 5 bases from J, with 8 bases between. Germline lookup yields CDR1 SSHAT and CDR2 FNYEAQ (reference sequence). This CDR3 has 13 residues. The CDR3 sequence: CASSLGGLETQYF. The CDR3 region has the DNA TGTGCCAGCAGCTTAGGAGGGTTGGAGACCCAGTACTTC.

This clone was found once. The chain couples TRBV15 to TRBJ2-5, with 11 bases lining up with TRBD2. CDR3 length equals 16 residues. V gave up 1 base and J gave up 2 bases; unmatched junction bases: 3. Germline V gene data show CDR1 as LNHNV and CDR2 as YYDKDF (reference sequence). CDR3: CATSRAGLAVQETQYF. The CDR3 coding sequence is TGTGCCACCAGCAGAGCGGGACTAGCGGTTCAAGAGACCCAGTACTTC.

J is TRBJ1-1 and V is TRBV4-1; the D is unclear. V was clipped by 6 bases and J by 0 bases, with 8 bases between them. Germline V gene data show CDR1 as MGHRA and CDR2 as YSYEKL. This CDR3 is 13 amino acids long. The CDR3 protein is CASRDALNTEAFF. The CDR3 bases are TGCGCCAGCAGGGACGCCTTGAACACTGAAGCTTTCTTT.

The chain combines TRBV14 with TRBJ1-2; D remains ambiguous. Germline V gives CDR1 SGHDN, CDR2 FVKESK. V was clipped by 4 bases and J by 7 bases, with 19 bases between them. The CDR3 is made up of 15 amino acids. CDR3 protein: CASSPLNAGRRGYTF. CDR3 DNA sequence: TGTGCCAGCAGCCCTTTAAACGCCGGGCGGCGTGGCTACACCTTC.

This sequence joins TRBV5-6 and TRBJ2-6; D unresolved. The CDR3 consists of 16 residues. V lost 1 base, J lost 1 base, and 9 bases lay in between. Germline CDR1 SGHDT, CDR2 YYEEEE. The chain's CDR3 is CASSLKGRSGANVLTF. In nucleotides, the CDR3 is TGTGCCAGCAGCTTGAAGGGTAGGTCTGGGGCCAACGTCCTGACTTTC.

This chain links TRBV5-4 with TRBJ1-1; unclear D gene. CDR1 is SGHNT and CDR2 is YYREEE in the germline V gene (reference sequence). V lost 2 bases and J lost 4, with 12 bases in between. The CDR3 sequence is 14 residues long. The CDR3 sequence: CASSLWARTTEAFF. CDR3 nucleotides: TGTGCCAGCAGCTTATGGGCAAGGACCACTGAAGCTTTCTTT. Together with reference TRBV5-4 and TRBJ1-1, the CDR3 gives the full variable domain: ETGVTQSPTHLIKTRGQQVTLRCSSQSGHNTVSWYQQALGQGPQFIFQYYREEENGRGNFPPRFSGLQFPNYSSELNVNALELDDSALYLCASSLWARTTEAFFGQGTRLTVV.

This clone occurred once. The rearrangement links TRBV5-1 to TRBJ2-2, with D tentatively TRBD2 (5 bases). Between the trimmed V and J ends, which lost 6 bases and 0 bases, there was a span of 9 bases. The CDR3 length is 14 residues. In germline, CDR1 is SGHRS, CDR2 YFSETQ. The DNA of the CDR3 is TGCGCCAGCACTTACGGGACGAACACCGGGGAGCTGTTTTTT. Protein: CASTYGTNTGELFF.

The count of this clone is one. This CDR3 reads CATSREQRGGLAEQFF. The CDR3 nucleotides are TGTGCCACCAGCAGAGAGCAGCGGGGGGGCTTGGCTGAGCAGTTCTTC. The V and J genes are TRBV15 and TRBJ2-1; 10 bases line up with TRBD2. Trimming removed 0 bases from V and 9 bases from J; junction bases left unmatched: 8. The CDR3 runs to 16 residues. The germline CDR1 and CDR2 sequences are LNHNV and YYDKDF (reference sequence).

The chain has TRBV6-5 and TRBJ1-1, with D unresolved. Germline-derived CDR1 and CDR2 are MNHEY and SVGAGI. Trimming stripped 2 bases from V and 7 bases from J, with 14 bases between. The CDR3 is 14 residues long. CDR3 sequence (DNA): TGTGCCAGCAGTTACAGTGGCACAGCGAGTGAAGCTTTCTTT. Translated, it gives CASSYSGTASEAFF.

The chain employs TRBV5-1 and TRBJ2-1; D is perhaps TRBD2 (6 bases). The V end was cut by 2 bases, the J end by 1 base, with 10 bases between. The length of the CDR3 is 15 residues. CDR1 and CDR2 from the germline V gene are SGHRS and YFSETQ. This CDR3 is CASSFIAVSYNEQFF. The CDR3 bases are TGCGCCAGCAGCTTCATAGCGGTATCCTACAATGAGCAGTTCTTC.

This chain joins TRBV6-4 and TRBJ1-5, with D unresolved. Germline V gene sequence: CDR1 MRHNA, CDR2 SNTAGT. The CDR3 sequence is 13 residues long. Trimming took off 3 bases at V and 6 bases at J, with 9 bases between the two ends. The CDR3 spells CASSEVEGQPQHF. DNA of the CDR3: TGTGCCAGCAGTGAGGTGGAAGGTCAGCCCCAGCATTTT.